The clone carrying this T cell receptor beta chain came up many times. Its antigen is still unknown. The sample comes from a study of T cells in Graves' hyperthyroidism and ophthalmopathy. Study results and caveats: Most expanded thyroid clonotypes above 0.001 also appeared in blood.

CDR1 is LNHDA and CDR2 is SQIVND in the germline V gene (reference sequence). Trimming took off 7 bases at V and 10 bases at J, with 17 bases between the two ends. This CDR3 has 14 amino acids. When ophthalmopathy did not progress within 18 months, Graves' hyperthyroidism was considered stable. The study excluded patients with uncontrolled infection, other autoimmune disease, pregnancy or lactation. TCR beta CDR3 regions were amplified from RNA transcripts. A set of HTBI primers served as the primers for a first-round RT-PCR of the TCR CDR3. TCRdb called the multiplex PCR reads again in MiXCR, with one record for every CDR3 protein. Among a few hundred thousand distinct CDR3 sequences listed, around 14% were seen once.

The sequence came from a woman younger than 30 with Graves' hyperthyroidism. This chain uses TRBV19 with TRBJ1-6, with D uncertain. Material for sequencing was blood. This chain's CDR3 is CASNPSVGGSPLHF. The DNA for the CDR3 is TGTGCCAGTAATCCGTCGGTCGGAGGGTCACCCCTCCACTTT.